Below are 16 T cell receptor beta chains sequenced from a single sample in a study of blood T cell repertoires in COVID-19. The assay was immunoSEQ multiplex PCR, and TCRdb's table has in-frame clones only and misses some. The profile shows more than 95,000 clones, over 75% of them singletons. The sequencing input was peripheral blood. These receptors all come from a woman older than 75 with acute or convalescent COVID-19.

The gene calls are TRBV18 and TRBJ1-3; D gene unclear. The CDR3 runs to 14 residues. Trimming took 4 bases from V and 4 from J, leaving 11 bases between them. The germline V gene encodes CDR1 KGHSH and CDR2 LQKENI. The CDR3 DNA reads TGTGCCAGCTCACTGCAGTTCTCGGGAAACACCATATATTTT. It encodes CASSLQFSGNTIYF.

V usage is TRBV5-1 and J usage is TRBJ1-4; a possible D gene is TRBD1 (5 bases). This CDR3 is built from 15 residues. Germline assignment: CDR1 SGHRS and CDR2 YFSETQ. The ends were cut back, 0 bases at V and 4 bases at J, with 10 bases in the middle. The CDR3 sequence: CASSLEGQLNEKLFF. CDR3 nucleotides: TGCGCCAGCAGCTTGGAGGGGCAACTTAATGAAAAACTGTTTTTT.

CDR3 residues: CASSPPGAWNQPQHF. The DNA for the CDR3 is TGTGCCAGCAGTCCCCCAGGGGCCTGGAATCAGCCCCAGCATTTT. The chain joins TRBV28 to TRBJ1-5, with D perhaps matching TRBD1 (6 bases). With 5 bases removed from V and 4 bases from J, the gap between germline ends came to 15 bases. Germline V gene lookup returns CDR1 MDHEN and CDR2 SYDVKM. The CDR3 length is 15 residues.

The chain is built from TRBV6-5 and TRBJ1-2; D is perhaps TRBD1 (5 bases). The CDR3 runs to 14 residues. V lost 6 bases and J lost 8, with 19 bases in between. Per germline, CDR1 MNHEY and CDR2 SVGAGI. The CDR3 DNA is TGTGCCAGCAGGGGGCAGGATTTCCTCGGAGGCTACACCTTC. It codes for CASRGQDFLGGYTF.

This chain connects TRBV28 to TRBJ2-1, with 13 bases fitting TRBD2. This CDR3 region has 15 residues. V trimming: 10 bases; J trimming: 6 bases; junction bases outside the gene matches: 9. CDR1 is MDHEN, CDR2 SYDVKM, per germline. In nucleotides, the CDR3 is TGTGCCACCCTCCCCGGGACTAGCGGGGCCAATGAGCAGTTCTTC. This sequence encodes CATLPGTSGANEQFF. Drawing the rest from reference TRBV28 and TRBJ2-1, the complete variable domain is DVKVTQSSRYLVKRTGEKVFLECVQDMDHENMFWYRQDPGLGLRLIYFSYDVKMKEKGDIPEGYSVSREKKERFSLILESASTNQTSMYLCATLPGTSGANEQFFGPGTRLTVL.

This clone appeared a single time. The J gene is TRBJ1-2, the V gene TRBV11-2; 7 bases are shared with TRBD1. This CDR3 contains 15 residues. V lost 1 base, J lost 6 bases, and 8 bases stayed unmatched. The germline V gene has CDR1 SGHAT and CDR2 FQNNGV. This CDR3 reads CASSLAPTGRDGYTF. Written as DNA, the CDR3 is TGTGCCAGCAGCTTAGCCCCGACAGGGCGAGATGGCTACACCTTC. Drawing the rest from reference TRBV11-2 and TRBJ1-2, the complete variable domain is EAGVAQSPRYKIIEKRQSVAFWCNPISGHATLYWYQQILGQGPKLLIQFQNNGVVDDSQLPKDRFSAERLKGVDSTLKIQPAKLEDSAVYLCASSLAPTGRDGYTFGSGTRLTVV.

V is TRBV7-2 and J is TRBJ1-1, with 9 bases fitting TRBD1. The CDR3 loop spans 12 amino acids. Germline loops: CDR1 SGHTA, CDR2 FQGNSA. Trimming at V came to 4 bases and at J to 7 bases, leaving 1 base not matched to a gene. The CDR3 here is CASSWDRDEAFF. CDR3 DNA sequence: TGTGCCAGCAGCTGGGACAGGGATGAAGCTTTCTTT.

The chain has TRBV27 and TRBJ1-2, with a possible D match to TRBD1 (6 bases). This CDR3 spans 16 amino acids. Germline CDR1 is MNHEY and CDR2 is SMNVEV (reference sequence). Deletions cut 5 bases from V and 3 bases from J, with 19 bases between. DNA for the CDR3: TGTGCCAGCAGTACCCTTCGTCAGGGGTATTACTATGGCTACACCTTC. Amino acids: CASSTLRQGYYYGYTF.

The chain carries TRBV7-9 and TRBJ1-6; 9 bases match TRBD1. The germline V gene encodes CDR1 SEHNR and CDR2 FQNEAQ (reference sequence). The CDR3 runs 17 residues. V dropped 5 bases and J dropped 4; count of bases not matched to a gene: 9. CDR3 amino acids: CASSVRPGQGYNSPLHF. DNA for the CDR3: TGTGCCAGCAGCGTCAGACCGGGACAGGGATATAATTCACCCCTCCACTTT.

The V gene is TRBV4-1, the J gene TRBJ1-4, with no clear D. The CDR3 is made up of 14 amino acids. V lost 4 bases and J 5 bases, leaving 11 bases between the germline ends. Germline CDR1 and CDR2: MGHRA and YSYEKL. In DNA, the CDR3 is TGCGCCAGCAGCCCCCCGACTGTGAATGAAAAACTGTTTTTT. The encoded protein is CASSPPTVNEKLFF.

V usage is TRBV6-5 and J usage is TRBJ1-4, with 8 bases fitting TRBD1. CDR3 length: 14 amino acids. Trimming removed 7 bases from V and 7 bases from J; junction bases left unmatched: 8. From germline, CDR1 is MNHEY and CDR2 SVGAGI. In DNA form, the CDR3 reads TGTGCCAGCACCATACAGGGGGGTAGTGAAAAACTGTTTTTT. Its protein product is CASTIQGGSEKLFF.

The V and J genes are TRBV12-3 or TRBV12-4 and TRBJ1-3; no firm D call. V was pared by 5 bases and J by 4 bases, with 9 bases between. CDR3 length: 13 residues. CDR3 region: CASSRDSGNTIYF. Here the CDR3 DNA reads TGTGCCAGCAGTCGAGACTCGGGAAACACCATATATTTT.

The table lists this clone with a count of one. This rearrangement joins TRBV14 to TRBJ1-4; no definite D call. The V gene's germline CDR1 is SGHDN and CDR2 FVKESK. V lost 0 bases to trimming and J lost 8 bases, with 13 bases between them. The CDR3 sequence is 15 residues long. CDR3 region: CASSQDYGSWEKLFF. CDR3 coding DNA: TGTGCCAGCAGCCAAGACTACGGTAGTTGGGAAAAACTGTTTTTT. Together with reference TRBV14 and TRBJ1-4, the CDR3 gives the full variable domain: EAGVTQFPSHSVIEKGQTVTLRCDPISGHDNLYWYRRVMGKEIKFLLHFVKESKQDESGMPNNRFLAERTGGTYSTLKVQPAELEDSGVYFCASSQDYGSWEKLFFGSGTQLSVL.

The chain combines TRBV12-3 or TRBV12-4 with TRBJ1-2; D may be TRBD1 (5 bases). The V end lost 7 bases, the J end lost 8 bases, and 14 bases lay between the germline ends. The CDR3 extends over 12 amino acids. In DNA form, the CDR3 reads TGTGCCAGCACCTCGGGGGGAGGAGGCTACACCTTC. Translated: CASTSGGGGYTF.

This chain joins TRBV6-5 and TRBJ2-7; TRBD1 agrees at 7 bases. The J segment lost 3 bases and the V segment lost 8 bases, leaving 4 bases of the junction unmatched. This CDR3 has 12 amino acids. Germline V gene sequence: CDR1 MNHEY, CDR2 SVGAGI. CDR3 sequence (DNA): TGTGCCAGCCGGGACAGAGGCTACGAGCAGTACGTC. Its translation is CASRDRGYEQYV.

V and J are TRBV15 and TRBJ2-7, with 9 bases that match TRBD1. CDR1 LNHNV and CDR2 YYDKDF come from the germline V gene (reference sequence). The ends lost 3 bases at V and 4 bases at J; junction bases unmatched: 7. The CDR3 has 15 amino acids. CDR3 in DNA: TGTGCCACCAGCAGCAGCCCGGGACAGGGATACGAGCAGTACGTC. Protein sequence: CATSSSPGQGYEQYV.